A single sample gave rise to the 12 T cell receptor beta chains below, sequenced in a study of Graves' ophthalmopathy and Graves' hyperthyroidism. RNA transcripts were the source from which TCR beta CDR3 regions were amplified. A first-round RT-PCR used HTBI primers, followed by a second-round multiplex PCR. Each CDR3 protein is one row after TCRdb ran MiXCR on the multiplex PCR reads. The sample includes 300,000 to 350,000 distinct CDR3 sequences, under 20% of them seen just once. Sequencing was performed on peripheral blood. The origin of the receptors is an adult man with Graves' ophthalmopathy.

This clonotype was observed at least ten times. The chain couples TRBV6-1 to TRBJ2-6, with D unresolved. The CDR3 covers 16 residues. V was pared by 8 bases and J by 0 bases, with 14 bases between. Germline assignment: CDR1 MNHNS and CDR2 SASEGT. The CDR3 sequence is CASSRTPSSGANVLTF. The CDR3 DNA follows: TGTGCCAGCTCGAGGACGCCAAGCTCTGGGGCCAACGTCCTGACTTTC.

This clonotype was counted many times. The chain is built from TRBV7-2 and TRBJ2-2; D perhaps matches TRBD2 (6 bases). CDR3 length: 16 amino acids. CDR1 is SGHTA and CDR2 is FQGNSA in the germline V gene. Trimming removed 0 bases at V and 5 bases at J, with 13 bases between. DNA for the CDR3: TGTGCCAGCAGCTTAGCGTTAGAGGAGGGGACCGGGGAGCTGTTTTTT. Amino acids: CASSLALEEGTGELFF.

This clonotype was counted ten times or more. The chain uses TRBV28 and TRBJ2-7; the D is unclear. The CDR3 covers 14 residues. Germline V lookup: CDR1 MDHEN, CDR2 SYDVKM. V lost 5 bases and J lost 4, with 15 bases in between. The CDR3 is CASSTPPPSYEQYF. The CDR3 bases are TGTGCCAGCAGTACGCCCCCCCCGTCGTACGAGCAGTACTTC.

This clonotype has ten or more counts. The J gene is TRBJ2-7, the V gene TRBV29-1, with D hard to call. The CDR3 runs to 11 residues. Trimming cost V 7 bases and J 6 bases, with 13 bases left between them. Germline-derived CDR1 and CDR2 are SQVTM and ANQGSEA. CDR3 nucleotide sequence: TGCAGCGCTCTCATCCTAGGCGAGCAGTACTTC. Protein: CSALILGEQYF.

This clonotype was detected a few times. J is TRBJ1-5 and V is TRBV18, with D perhaps matching TRBD1 (5 bases). Germline CDR1 and CDR2: KGHSH and LQKENI. V lost 6 bases, J lost 5 bases, and 14 bases lay in between. CDR3 length equals 14 residues. CDR3 loop: CASSGEGFDQPQHF. The CDR3 bases are TGTGCCAGCTCGGGGGAGGGCTTCGATCAGCCCCAGCATTTT.

This clonotype was recorded at least ten times. The chain combines TRBV30 with TRBJ1-5, with unresolved D. This CDR3 contains 13 residues. Trimming cost V 0 bases and J 4 bases, with 7 bases left between them. Germline CDR1 is GTSNPN and CDR2 is SVGIG (reference sequence). CDR3 in DNA: TGTGCCTGGAGTGTATTCGGAAATCAGCCCCAGCATTTT. Translating it yields CAWSVFGNQPQHF.

Many counts were recorded for this clonotype. J is TRBJ1-2 and V is TRBV12-3 or TRBV12-4; maybe TRBD1 (6 bases). The V end was cut by 5 bases, the J end by 3 bases, with 19 bases between. The CDR3 covers 16 residues. The CDR3 region has the DNA TGTGCCAGCAGTCCGGGCGACAGGCTTACCGACTATGGCTACACCTTC. Protein: CASSPGDRLTDYGYTF.

This clonotype was seen ten or more times. V and J are TRBV27 and TRBJ1-1, with a weak D call TRBD1 (5 bases). The germline V gene encodes CDR1 MNHEY and CDR2 SMNVEV (reference sequence). This CDR3 contains 13 residues. Trimming cost V 6 bases and J 11 bases, with 19 bases left between them. Written as DNA, the CDR3 is TGTGCCAGCAGGGCTGCCGGGACGGGGGTGGCTTTCTTT. It yields the protein CASRAAGTGVAFF.

The chain has TRBV11-2 and TRBJ1-1, with 9 bases aligning to TRBD1. V lost 6 bases, J lost 1 base, and 9 bases stayed unmatched. The CDR3 has 16 amino acids. Germline V gives CDR1 SGHAT, CDR2 FQNNGV. CDR3 residues: CASRKTGGSGNTEAFF. The CDR3 nucleotides are TGTGCCAGCAGGAAAACAGGGGGCTCGGGGAACACTGAAGCTTTCTTT. Full variable domain (remainder filled in from reference TRBV11-2 and TRBJ1-1): EAGVAQSPRYKIIEKRQSVAFWCNPISGHATLYWYQQILGQGPKLLIQFQNNGVVDDSQLPKDRFSAERLKGVDSTLKIQPAKLEDSAVYLCASRKTGGSGNTEAFFGQGTRLTVV.

This clonotype was counted many times. J is TRBJ2-6 and V is TRBV4-2, with a possible D match to TRBD1 (5 bases). The CDR3 loop spans 22 amino acids. Germline CDR1 is LGHNA and CDR2 is YNFKEQ. Trimming removed 4 bases at V and 2 bases at J, with 30 bases between. CDR3 in amino acids: CASSRLFGQGIRTSAGANVLTF. CDR3 bases: TGTGCCAGCAGCCGTCTTTTCGGACAAGGTATAAGAACCTCGGCTGGGGCCAACGTCCTGACTTTC.

The chain carries TRBV28 and TRBJ2-7; TRBD1 is a possible D gene (6 bases). The germline V gene encodes CDR1 MDHEN and CDR2 SYDVKM. The CDR3 totals 14 residues. With 3 bases removed from V and 3 bases from J, the gap between germline ends came to 12 bases. CDR3 sequence: CASSFGLQGYEQYF. The CDR3 DNA reads TGTGCCAGCAGTTTTGGATTACAGGGCTACGAGCAGTACTTC. Using reference TRBV28 and TRBJ2-7 for the parts outside the CDR3, the full variable domain is DVKVTQSSRYLVKRTGEKVFLECVQDMDHENMFWYRQDPGLGLRLIYFSYDVKMKEKGDIPEGYSVSREKKERFSLILESASTNQTSMYLCASSFGLQGYEQYFGPGTRLTVT.

This chain joins TRBV9 and TRBJ2-7; 12 nucleotides line up with TRBD2. The CDR3 length is 14 residues. J gave up 4 bases and V 2 bases, and 1 base lay outside the gene matches. Per germline, CDR1 SGDLS and CDR2 YYNGEE. The CDR3 DNA reads as TGTGCCAGCAGCGTCGGGACTAGCGGGTACGAGCAGTACTTC. This translates into CASSVGTSGYEQYF. The full variable domain, its missing parts supplied by reference TRBV9 and TRBJ2-7, is DSGVTQTPKHLITATGQRVTLRCSPRSGDLSVYWYQQSLDQGLQFLIQYYNGEERAKGNILERFSAQQFPDLHSELNLSSLELGDSALYFCASSVGTSGYEQYFGPGTRLTVT.